This section outlines one T cell receptor beta chain sequence together with its context. This entry belongs to a study of blood T cell repertoires in COVID-19. Overall study context: Italy, Spain and the United States were the sources of the convalescent and acute COVID-19 samples. Nucleic acid was either cDNA or gDNA, and it came from T cells, B-cell-depleted T cells, or PBMCs.

Original data processing: Amplification with reference gene primers provided the estimates of nucleated cell counts. Assay: immunoSEQ multiplex PCR; the TCRdb copy retains only in-frame clones and omits some. V and J calls and clone size are copied from that table; D and trimming were computed from the DNA. The sample comprises 150,000 or so clones, 85% to 90% of which are singletons, and 1.5% rests with the top ten. The germline V gene has CDR1 MNHNY and CDR2 SVGAGI (reference sequence). The CDR3 sequence is 15 residues long. Trimming took off 6 bases at V and 2 bases at J, with 16 bases between the two ends.

This TCR came from a woman aged 60-75 years with acute or convalescent COVID-19. The chain links TRBV6-6 to TRBJ1-2, with D possibly being TRBD1 (5 bases). Input material: peripheral blood. CDR3 coding DNA: TGTGCCAGCAGGCAGGGAGGCATTTGGAACTATGGCTACACCTTC. As protein: CASRQGGIWNYGYTF.